This is a list of T cell receptor beta chains from one sample in a study of cytomegalovirus exposure and HLA in healthy donors. Assay used: immunoSEQ multiplex PCR; TCRdb lists only in-frame clones, some missing. In the table there are under 250,000 clones, roughly 87% of which are singletons. The sample comprised PBMCs. The receptors were sampled from a man aged 40-49 years in good health and CMV-seropositive. The CDR3 runs from the conserved cysteine through the conserved F or W. D genes are given only for firm matches.

>TRBD2|TRBV5-6
CASRGTSEGTGELFF
>TRBD1|TRBV6-5
CASRTGVQPQHF
>TRBD2|TRBV4-1
CASSQILAGGPGNEQFF
>TRBD1|TRBV10-2
CASSDPGQGIYEQYF
>.|TRBV27
CASSLSRIVDEQFF
>TRBD2|TRBV18
CASSAGTSSETQYF
>TRBD2|TRBV5-1
CASQTWTSGNYNEQFF
>.|TRBV12-5
CASATNLGAAYEQYF
>.|TRBV5-5
CASSNLNADTQYF
>TRBD2|TRBV5-1
CASSLGTSGREEQFF
>.|TRBV6-5
CASSYSWGSGQPQHF
>.|TRBV6-5
CASSYSLEPGSYTF
>.|TRBV18
CASSQTDRSMNTEAFF
>.|TRBV6-6
CASSYEGGPDTQYF
>TRBD2|TRBV5-6
CASSSTSVYNEQFF
>TRBD2|TRBV5-1
CASSFRGSSTGELFF